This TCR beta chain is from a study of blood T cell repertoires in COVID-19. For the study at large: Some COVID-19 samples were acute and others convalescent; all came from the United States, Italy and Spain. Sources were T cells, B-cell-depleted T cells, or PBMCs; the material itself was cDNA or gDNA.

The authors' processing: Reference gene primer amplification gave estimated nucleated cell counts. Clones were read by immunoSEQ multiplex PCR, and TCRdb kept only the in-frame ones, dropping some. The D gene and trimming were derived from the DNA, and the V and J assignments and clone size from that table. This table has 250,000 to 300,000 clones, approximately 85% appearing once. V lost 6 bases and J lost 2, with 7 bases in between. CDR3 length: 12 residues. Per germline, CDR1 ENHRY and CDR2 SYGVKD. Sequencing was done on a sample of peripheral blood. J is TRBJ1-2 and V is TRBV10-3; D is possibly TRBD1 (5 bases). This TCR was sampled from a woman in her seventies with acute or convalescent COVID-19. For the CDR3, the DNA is TGTGCCATCAGGGGGGGAAACTATGGCTACACCTTC. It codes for CAIRGGNYGYTF.